The 29 T cell receptor beta chains in this list originate from one sample, sequenced in a study of blood T cell repertoires in COVID-19. TCRdb's table, derived via immunoSEQ multiplex PCR, lists solely in-frame clones and lacks some. The data hold 55,000 to 60,000 clones, with approximately 84% observed a single time. Sequenced input: peripheral blood. The receptors derive from a man in his sixties or seventies with active COVID-19.

The chain combines TRBV7-9 with TRBJ2-5, with TRBD1 matching 10 bases. In germline, CDR1 is SEHNR, CDR2 FQNEAQ (reference sequence). There are 15 residues in the CDR3. The ends lost 3 bases at V and 5 bases at J; junction bases unmatched: 6. CDR3 nucleotides: TGTGCCAGCAGCTTGACAGGGGGCCACAGGGAGACCCAGTACTTC. It translates to CASSLTGGHRETQYF. Drawing the rest from reference TRBV7-9 and TRBJ2-5, the complete variable domain is DTGVSQNPRHKITKRGQNVTFRCDPISEHNRLYWYRQTLGQGPEFLTYFQNEAQLEKSRLLSDRFSAERPKGSFSTLEIQRTEQGDSAMYLCASSLTGGHRETQYFGPGTRLLVL.

The chain links TRBV9 to TRBJ2-2; 10 bases are a match to TRBD2. Germline CDR1 and CDR2: SGDLS and YYNGEE. The CDR3 sequence is 20 residues long. The trim removed 0 bases at V and 5 bases at J, leaving 16 bases unmatched. The CDR3 nucleotides are TGTGCCAGCAGCGTAGTGGCAGGGGCTAGCGGGAGTGGGCGGACCGGGGAGCTGTTTTTT. As protein: CASSVVAGASGSGRTGELFF.

The rearrangement joins TRBV9 to TRBJ1-2; D gene uncertain. CDR1 is SGDLS and CDR2 is YYNGEE in the germline V gene. The germline V and J ends were trimmed by 0 bases and 5 bases, with 14 bases remaining between them. This CDR3 is 15 amino acids long. The CDR3 protein is CASSVAPRELYGYTF. DNA for the CDR3: TGTGCCAGCAGCGTAGCTCCACGGGAGCTTTATGGCTACACCTTC.

The chain carries TRBV13 and TRBJ1-6; possible D gene TRBD1, 5 bases. The CDR3 runs to 14 residues. The V and J ends lost 6 bases and 10 bases respectively, with 16 bases between them. Germline loops: CDR1 PRHDT, CDR2 FYEKMQ (reference sequence). CDR3 amino acids: CASRVRDKGSPLHF. DNA for the CDR3: TGTGCCAGCAGAGTCAGGGATAAGGGCTCACCCCTCCACTTT.

The V gene is TRBV7-3, the J gene TRBJ2-5; TRBD1 is a possible D gene (5 bases). Looked up from germline, CDR1 is SGHTA and CDR2 is FQGTGA. V was pared by 5 bases and J by 5 bases, with 12 bases between. The CDR3 is 13 amino acids. The DNA for the CDR3 is TGTGCCAGCAGCCTCCCCAGGGTTGAGACCCAGTACTTC. Translation gives CASSLPRVETQYF.

The chain employs TRBV7-2 and TRBJ2-1; 8 positions agree with TRBD2. Germline V gene lookup returns CDR1 SGHTA and CDR2 FQGNSA. The CDR3 has 15 residues. With V trimmed by 4 bases and J by 7 bases, 9 bases remained unmatched. This CDR3 reads CASSSPSGYGNEQFF. Written as DNA, the CDR3 is TGTGCCAGCAGCTCTCCTAGCGGGTACGGGAATGAGCAGTTCTTC.

The chain recombines TRBV4-1 with TRBJ2-3, with no clear D. The CDR3 has 15 residues. In germline, CDR1 is MGHRA, CDR2 YSYEKL. Trimming left V 0 bases short and J 6 bases short, with 13 bases between. The CDR3 reads CASSQDPAGRDTQYF. As DNA, the CDR3 is TGCGCCAGCAGCCAAGATCCCGCCGGCAGGGATACGCAGTATTTT.

The chain recombines TRBV5-4 with TRBJ2-7; D is ambiguous. This CDR3 has 14 residues. Looked up from germline, CDR1 is SGHNT and CDR2 is YYREEE (reference sequence). The V end was cut by 6 bases, the J end by 3 bases, with 16 bases between. The CDR3 spells CASMNGTVIYEQYF. The CDR3, as DNA: TGTGCCAGCATGAATGGAACAGTCATCTACGAGCAGTACTTC.

This chain links TRBV11-2 with TRBJ2-4; 11 positions agree with TRBD2. The CDR3 has 18 residues. Germline CDR1 is SGHAT and CDR2 is FQNNGV. V lost 0 bases, J lost 11 bases, and 15 bases stayed unmatched. CDR3 sequence (DNA): TGTGCCAGCAGCTTAGATCTTTGGGGACTAGCGGAACCGGACGTTCAGTACTTC. This translates into CASSLDLWGLAEPDVQYF.

V usage is TRBV5-4 and J usage is TRBJ2-3; 16 bases align to TRBD2. The germline V gene has CDR1 SGHNT and CDR2 YYREEE (reference sequence). Losses at the gene ends were 5 bases for V and 1 base for J; bases not matched to a gene: 7. CDR3 size: 18 residues. CDR3 DNA sequence: TGTGCCAGCAGTTCCGGGACTAGCGGGAGGGGCGGCACAGATACGCAGTATTTT. As protein: CASSSGTSGRGGTDTQYF.

The rearrangement uses TRBV18 and TRBJ1-2; 7 bases map to TRBD1. V was clipped by 1 base and J by 5 bases; unmatched bases: 4. Germline loops: CDR1 KGHSH, CDR2 LQKENI. The CDR3 runs to 14 residues. The CDR3 spells CASSPQGAEYGYTF. DNA for the CDR3: TGTGCCAGCTCACCACAGGGGGCGGAATATGGCTACACCTTC.

The chain has TRBV21-1 and TRBJ1-5. TRBV21-1 is a known pseudogene. The CDR3 extends over 18 amino acids. The CDR3 protein is CASSKEEAMRRGDQPQHF. DNA of the CDR3: TGTGCCAGCAGCAAAGAAGAGGCCATGAGGAGGGGAGATCAGCCCCAGCATTTT.

This clone has more than one count but fewer than ten. V usage is TRBV29-1 and J usage is TRBJ1-3, with unresolved D. CDR3 size: 13 residues. Trimming took 2 bases from V and 4 from J, leaving 9 bases between them. Looked up from germline, CDR1 is SQVTM and CDR2 is ANQGSEA. Written as DNA, the CDR3 is TGCAGCGTTGAATTGGACTACGGAAACACCATATATTTT. Residues: CSVELDYGNTIYF.

This chain connects TRBV6-5 to TRBJ1-1; TRBD1 matches 9 bases. Germline V gene lookup returns CDR1 MNHEY and CDR2 SVGAGI. V was clipped by 4 bases and J by 2 bases; unmatched bases: 8. CDR3 length equals 16 residues. The CDR3 loop is CASSSRQGGDNTEAFF. The CDR3 DNA follows: TGTGCCAGCAGTTCCCGACAGGGGGGGGACAACACTGAAGCTTTCTTT.

The rearrangement joins TRBV5-4 to TRBJ2-5; 7 bases agree with TRBD1. The V segment lost 4 bases and the J segment 0 bases; nucleotides outside the gene matches: 6. This CDR3 has 15 amino acids. Germline V gene data show CDR1 as SGHNT and CDR2 as YYREEE (reference sequence). CDR3 loop: CASSRFGTDQETQYF. CDR3 nucleotides: TGTGCCAGCAGCCGGTTTGGGACAGACCAAGAGACCCAGTACTTC.

The rearrangement uses TRBV7-6 and TRBJ1-3; D unclear. The CDR3 sequence is 17 residues long. Trimming pared 5 bases from V and 0 bases from J, leaving 17 bases between. The germline V gene has CDR1 SGHVS and CDR2 FNYEAQ. The chain's CDR3 is CASSPRGREHSGNTIYF. DNA of the CDR3: TGTGCCAGCAGCCCCCGAGGCCGGGAGCACTCTGGAAACACCATATATTTT.

The chain joins TRBV7-2 to TRBJ2-1, with D unclear. CDR1 and CDR2 (germline): SGHTA, FQGNSA. Trimming took off 7 bases at V and 7 bases at J, with 14 bases between the two ends. The CDR3 sequence is 13 residues long. The chain's CDR3 is CASKLSIVNEQFF. CDR3 DNA: TGTGCCAGCAAACTTAGTATAGTAAATGAGCAGTTCTTC.

This clone was seen only once. The J gene is TRBJ1-4, the V gene TRBV24-1; D is unresolved. The CDR3 is 12 residues long. V was pared by 5 bases and J by 6 bases, with 6 bases between. The germline CDR1 and CDR2 sequences are KGHDR and SFDVKD. In DNA, the CDR3 is TGTGCCACCAGTGTCCTGTATGAAAAACTGTTTTTT. Translated, it gives CATSVLYEKLFF.

Only one count was recorded for this clone. V and J are TRBV15 and TRBJ2-7; D may be TRBD1 (5 bases). This CDR3 has 13 residues. Germline assignment: CDR1 LNHNV and CDR2 YYDKDF (reference sequence). Between the trimmed V and J ends, which lost 5 bases and 4 bases, there was a span of 12 bases. The CDR3, as DNA: TGTGCCACCAGCGACAGTAGATCTTACGAGCAGTACTTC. Encoded protein: CATSDSRSYEQYF. The full variable domain, rest sourced from reference TRBV15 and TRBJ2-7, is DAMVIQNPRYQVTQFGKPVTLSCSQTLNHNVMYWYQQKSSQAPKLLFHYYDKDFNNEADTPDNFQSRRPNTSFCFLDIRSPGLGDTAMYLCATSDSRSYEQYFGPGTRLTVT.

The rearrangement uses TRBV28 and TRBJ1-2; perhaps TRBD1 as D (5 bases). The CDR3 extends over 14 amino acids. The V end was cut by 5 bases, the J end by 1 base, with 11 bases between. Germline CDR1 is MDHEN and CDR2 is SYDVKM. CDR3 nucleotide sequence: TGTGCCAGCAGTACACAGGATCTTAACTATGGCTACACCTTC. It codes for CASSTQDLNYGYTF.

The rearrangement links TRBV6-6 to TRBJ2-7; D is unresolved. The CDR3 length is 13 residues. Germline V gene lookup returns CDR1 MNHNY and CDR2 SVGAGI (reference sequence). Trimming took off 2 bases at V and 3 bases at J, with 8 bases between the two ends. For the CDR3, the DNA is TGTGCCAGCAGTTACATACAGAACTACGAGCAGTACTTC. Translated, it gives CASSYIQNYEQYF.

V and J are TRBV29-1 and TRBJ2-1; D may be TRBD2 (7 bases). The V gene's germline CDR1 is SQVTM and CDR2 ANQGSEA. Trimming stripped 6 bases from V and 4 bases from J, with 19 bases between. CDR3 length equals 15 residues. CDR3 bases: TGCAGCGTCCGTGGAGGGGGGGAACTGTACAATGAGCAGTTCTTC. Translated, it gives CSVRGGGELYNEQFF.

The chain combines TRBV5-6 with TRBJ2-7; D gene uncertain. V dropped 4 bases and J dropped 0 bases, with 11 bases sitting between them. In germline, CDR1 is SGHDT, CDR2 YYEEEE. The CDR3 contains 14 residues. In DNA form, the CDR3 reads TGTGCCAGCAGCCTTGCGCTCGGCTCCTACGAGCAGTACTTC. It yields the protein CASSLALGSYEQYF.

The chain links TRBV3-1 (or the pseudogene TRBV3-2) to TRBJ2-3; 12 bases agree with TRBD2. The germline V gene encodes CDR1 LGHDT and CDR2 YNNKEL (reference sequence). The V and J ends lost 1 base and 7 bases, in that order; junction bases with no gene match: 6. The CDR3 sequence is 16 residues long. CDR3 sequence: CASSQGTSGTRNTQYF. The CDR3 DNA is TGTGCCAGCAGCCAAGGGACTAGCGGGACCCGAAATACGCAGTATTTT.

This rearrangement joins TRBV7-9 to TRBJ1-2; tentative D call: TRBD1 (6 bases). The length of the CDR3 is 12 residues. Trimming shortened V by 5 bases and J by 7 bases, and 11 bases separated the two germline ends. Per the germline V gene, CDR1 is SEHNR and CDR2 is FQNEAQ (reference sequence). CDR3 protein: CASSPGAGGYTF. The CDR3 DNA follows: TGTGCCAGCAGCCCAGGGGCTGGTGGCTACACCTTC.

V is TRBV9 and J is TRBJ2-1; D is uncertain. Germline values: CDR1 SGDLS, CDR2 YYNGEE. Trimming left V 0 bases short and J 5 bases short, with 9 bases between. The CDR3 is 14 amino acids. CDR3 sequence reads: CASSVDVADNEQFF. The CDR3 DNA reads TGTGCCAGCAGCGTAGATGTAGCCGACAATGAGCAGTTCTTC.

The rearrangement joins TRBV3-1 (or the pseudogene TRBV3-2) to TRBJ2-2; perhaps TRBD1 as D (6 bases). V was trimmed by 7 bases and J by 7 bases, leaving 13 bases between them. The CDR3 loop spans 13 amino acids. Per the germline V gene, CDR1 is LGHDT and CDR2 is YNNKEL (reference sequence). This CDR3 reads CASTQGYVGELFF. Here the CDR3 DNA reads TGTGCCAGCACTCAGGGGTATGTCGGGGAGCTGTTTTTT.

This chain links TRBV15 with TRBJ2-7; D might be TRBD1 (6 bases). Germline CDR1 is LNHNV and CDR2 is YYDKDF (reference sequence). V lost 5 bases to trimming and J lost 0 bases, with 8 bases between them. The CDR3 covers 13 residues. The CDR3 here is CATSGGLSYEQYF. CDR3 nucleotide sequence: TGTGCCACCAGCGGGGGCCTCTCCTACGAGCAGTACTTC.

This chain connects TRBV18 to TRBJ1-2, with D tentatively TRBD1 (6 bases). V was shortened by 4 bases and J by 2 bases, with 8 bases between the two germline ends. This CDR3 contains 13 residues. Looked up from germline, CDR1 is KGHSH and CDR2 is LQKENI. The CDR3 nucleotides are TGTGCCAGCTCACAAGACAGGAACTATGGCTACACCTTC. Protein product: CASSQDRNYGYTF.